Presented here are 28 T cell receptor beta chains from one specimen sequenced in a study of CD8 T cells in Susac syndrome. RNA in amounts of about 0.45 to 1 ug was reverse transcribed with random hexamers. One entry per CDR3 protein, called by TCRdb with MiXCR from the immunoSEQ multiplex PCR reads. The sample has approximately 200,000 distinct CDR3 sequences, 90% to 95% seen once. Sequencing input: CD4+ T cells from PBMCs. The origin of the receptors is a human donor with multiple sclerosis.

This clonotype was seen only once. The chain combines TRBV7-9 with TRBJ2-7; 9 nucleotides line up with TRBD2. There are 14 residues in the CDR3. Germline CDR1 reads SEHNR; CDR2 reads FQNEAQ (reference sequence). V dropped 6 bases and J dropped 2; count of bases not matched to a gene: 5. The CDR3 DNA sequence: TGTGCCAGCAGGAATAGCGGGGGAACCTACGAGCAGTACTTC. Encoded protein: CASRNSGGTYEQYF.

CDR3 protein: CASSPPSKNYGYTF. CDR3 DNA sequence: TGTGCCAGCTCACCACCGTCGAAGAACTATGGCTACACCTTC. The genes are TRBV18 and TRBJ1-2; D call uncertain. The V gene's germline CDR1 is KGHSH and CDR2 LQKENI. This CDR3 is built from 14 residues. V lost 0 bases and J lost 2, with 7 bases in between.

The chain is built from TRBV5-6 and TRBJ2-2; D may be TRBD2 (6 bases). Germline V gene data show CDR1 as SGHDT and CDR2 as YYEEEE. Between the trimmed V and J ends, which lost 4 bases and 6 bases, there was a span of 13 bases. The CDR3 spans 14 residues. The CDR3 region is CASSALGGAGELFF. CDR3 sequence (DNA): TGTGCCAGCAGCGCTCTGGGAGGCGCCGGGGAGCTGTTTTTT.

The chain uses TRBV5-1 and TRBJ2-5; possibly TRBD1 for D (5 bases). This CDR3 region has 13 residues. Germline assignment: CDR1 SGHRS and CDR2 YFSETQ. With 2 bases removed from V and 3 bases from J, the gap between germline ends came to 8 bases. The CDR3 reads CASSFSREETQYF. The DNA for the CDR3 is TGCGCCAGCAGCTTCAGCAGGGAAGAGACCCAGTACTTC.

The CDR3 reads CASRLGAGNTEAFF. The CDR3 DNA follows: TGTGCCAGCCGCCTAGGGGCGGGTAACACTGAAGCTTTCTTT. This chain uses TRBV27 with TRBJ1-1, with D possibly matching TRBD1 (5 bases). Germline CDR1 reads MNHEY; CDR2 reads SMNVEV (reference sequence). The CDR3 runs 14 residues. V was clipped by 8 bases and J by 2 bases, with 15 bases between them.

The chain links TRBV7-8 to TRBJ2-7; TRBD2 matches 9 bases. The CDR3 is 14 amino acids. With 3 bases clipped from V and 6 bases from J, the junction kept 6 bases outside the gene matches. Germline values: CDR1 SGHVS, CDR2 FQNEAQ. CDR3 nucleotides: TGTGCCAGCAGCTTTAGCGGGAGCATGGGCGAGCAGTACTTC. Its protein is CASSFSGSMGEQYF.

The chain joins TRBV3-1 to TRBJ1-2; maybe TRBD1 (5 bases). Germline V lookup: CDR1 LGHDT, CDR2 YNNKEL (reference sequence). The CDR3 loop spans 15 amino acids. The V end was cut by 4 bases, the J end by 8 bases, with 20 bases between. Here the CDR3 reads CASSPLLDSLTGYTF. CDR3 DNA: TGTGCCAGCAGCCCCCTCCTCGACAGTTTGACGGGCTACACCTTC.

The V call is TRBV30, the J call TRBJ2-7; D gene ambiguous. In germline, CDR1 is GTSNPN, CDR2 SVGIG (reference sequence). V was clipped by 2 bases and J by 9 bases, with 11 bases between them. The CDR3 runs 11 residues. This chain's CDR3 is CAWSSRHPQYF. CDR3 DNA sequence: TGTGCCTGGAGTTCCCGACACCCGCAGTACTTC.

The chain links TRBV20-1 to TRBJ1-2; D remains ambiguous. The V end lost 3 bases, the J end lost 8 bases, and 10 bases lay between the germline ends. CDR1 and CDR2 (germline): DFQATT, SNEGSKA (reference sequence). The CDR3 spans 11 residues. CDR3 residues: CSARLPEGYTF. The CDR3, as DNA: TGCAGTGCTAGGCTCCCGGAGGGCTACACCTTC.

CDR3 bases: TGTGCCAGCAGCGTAGGGGCAGCGGGGGAGCAGTTCTTC. This translates into CASSVGAAGEQFF. This chain links TRBV9 with TRBJ2-1, with 7 bases that match TRBD2. CDR1 and CDR2 (germline): SGDLS, YYNGEE. The CDR3 contains 13 residues. The junction had 4 bases not matched to a gene; V was cut back by 0 bases and J by 10 bases.

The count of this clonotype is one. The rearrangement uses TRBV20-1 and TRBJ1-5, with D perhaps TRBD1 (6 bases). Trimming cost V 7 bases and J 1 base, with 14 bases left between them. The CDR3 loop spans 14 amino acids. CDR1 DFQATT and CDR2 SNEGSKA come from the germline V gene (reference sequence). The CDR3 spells CSGKQGFSNQPQHF. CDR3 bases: TGCAGTGGAAAGCAGGGGTTCAGCAATCAGCCCCAGCATTTT.

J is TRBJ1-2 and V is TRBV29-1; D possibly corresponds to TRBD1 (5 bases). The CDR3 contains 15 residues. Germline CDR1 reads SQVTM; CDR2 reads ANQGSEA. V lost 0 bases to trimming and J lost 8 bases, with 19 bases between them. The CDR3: CSVEEGHRQGGGYTF. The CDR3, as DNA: TGCAGCGTTGAAGAGGGTCATCGGCAGGGTGGAGGCTACACCTTC.

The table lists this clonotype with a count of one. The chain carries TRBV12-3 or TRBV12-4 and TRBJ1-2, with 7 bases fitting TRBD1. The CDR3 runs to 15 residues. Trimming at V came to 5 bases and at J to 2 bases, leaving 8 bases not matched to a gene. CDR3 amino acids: CASSPTPDRNYGYTF. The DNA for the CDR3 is TGTGCCAGCAGTCCTACTCCGGACAGGAACTATGGCTACACCTTC.

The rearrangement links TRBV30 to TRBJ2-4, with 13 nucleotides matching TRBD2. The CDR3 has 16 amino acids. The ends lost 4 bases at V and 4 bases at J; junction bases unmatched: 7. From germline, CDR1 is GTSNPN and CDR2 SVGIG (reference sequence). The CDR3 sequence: CAWTLMGLAGKNIQYF. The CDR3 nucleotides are TGTGCCTGGACCCTGATGGGACTAGCGGGGAAAAACATTCAGTACTTC.

CDR3 nucleotide sequence: TGTGCCAGCAGTTATTCTACAGGTTTCAGCTCCTATAATTCACCCCTCCACTTT. This encodes CASSYSTGFSSYNSPLHF. V and J are TRBV6-5 and TRBJ1-6, with D possibly matching TRBD1 (5 bases). The CDR3 is 18 amino acids. The germline V and J ends were trimmed by 3 bases and 0 bases, with 15 bases remaining between them. Germline V gives CDR1 MNHEY, CDR2 SVGAGI.

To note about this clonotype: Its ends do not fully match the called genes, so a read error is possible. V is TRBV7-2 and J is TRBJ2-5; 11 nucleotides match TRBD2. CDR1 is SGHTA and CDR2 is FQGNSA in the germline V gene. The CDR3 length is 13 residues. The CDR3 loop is CASSLAGGETQYF. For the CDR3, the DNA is TGTGCCAGTAGCTTAGCGGGAGGGGAGACCCAGTACTTC. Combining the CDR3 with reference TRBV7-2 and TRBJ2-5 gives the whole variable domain GAGVSQSPSNKVTEKGKDVELRCDPISGHTALYWYRQSLGQGLEFLIYFQGNSAPDKSGLPSDRFSAERTGGSVSTLTIQRTQQEDSAVYLCASSLAGGETQYFGPGTRLLVL.

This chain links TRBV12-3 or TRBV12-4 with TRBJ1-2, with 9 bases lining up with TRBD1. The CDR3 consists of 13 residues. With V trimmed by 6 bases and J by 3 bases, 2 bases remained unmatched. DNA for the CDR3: TGTGCCAGCAGGGACAGGGGCCACTATGGCTACACCTTC. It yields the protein CASRDRGHYGYTF.

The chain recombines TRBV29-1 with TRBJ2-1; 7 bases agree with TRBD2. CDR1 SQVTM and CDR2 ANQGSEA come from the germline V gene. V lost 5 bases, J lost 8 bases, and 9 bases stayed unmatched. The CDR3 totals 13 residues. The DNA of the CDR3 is TGCAGCGTTCAAGGACTAGGGAGGGATGAGCAGTTCTTC. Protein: CSVQGLGRDEQFF.

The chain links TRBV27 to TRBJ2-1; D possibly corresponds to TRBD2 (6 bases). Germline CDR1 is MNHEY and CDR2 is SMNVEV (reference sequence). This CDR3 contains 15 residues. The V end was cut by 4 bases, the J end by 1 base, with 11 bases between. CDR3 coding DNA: TGTGCCAGCAGTTCCCCGGGACTTTCCTACAATGAGCAGTTCTTC. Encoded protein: CASSSPGLSYNEQFF.

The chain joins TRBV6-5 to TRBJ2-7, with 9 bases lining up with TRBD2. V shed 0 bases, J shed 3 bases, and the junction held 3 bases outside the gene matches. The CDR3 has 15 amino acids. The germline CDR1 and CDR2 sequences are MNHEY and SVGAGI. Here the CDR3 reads CASSYSLSGSYEQYF. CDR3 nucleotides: TGTGCCAGCAGTTACTCGCTTAGCGGGAGCTACGAGCAGTACTTC.

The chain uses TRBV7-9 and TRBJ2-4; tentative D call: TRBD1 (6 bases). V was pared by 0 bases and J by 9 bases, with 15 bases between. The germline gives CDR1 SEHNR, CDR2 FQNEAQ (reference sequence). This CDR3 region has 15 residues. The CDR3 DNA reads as TGTGCCAGCAGCTTAGCGCACGGACAGAGGGGCATTCAGTACTTC. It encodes CASSLAHGQRGIQYF.

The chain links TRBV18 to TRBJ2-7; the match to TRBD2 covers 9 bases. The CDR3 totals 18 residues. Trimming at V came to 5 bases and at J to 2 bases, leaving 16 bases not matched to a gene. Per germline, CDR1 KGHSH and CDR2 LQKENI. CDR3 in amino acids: CASSKAYRTSVLTYEQYF. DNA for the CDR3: TGTGCCAGCTCAAAGGCTTACCGGACTAGCGTACTTACCTACGAGCAGTACTTC.

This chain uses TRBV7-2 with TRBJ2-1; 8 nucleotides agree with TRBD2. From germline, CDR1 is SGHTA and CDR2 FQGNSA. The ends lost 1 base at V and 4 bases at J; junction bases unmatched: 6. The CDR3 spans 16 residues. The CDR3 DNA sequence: TGTGCCAGCAGCTTAGGGAATAGCGGGGAGTACAATGAGCAGTTCTTC. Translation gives CASSLGNSGEYNEQFF.

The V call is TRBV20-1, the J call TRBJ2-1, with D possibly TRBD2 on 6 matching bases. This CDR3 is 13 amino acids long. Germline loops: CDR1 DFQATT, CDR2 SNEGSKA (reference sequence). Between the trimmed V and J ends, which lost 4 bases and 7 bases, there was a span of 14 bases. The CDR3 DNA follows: TGCAGTGCTACACCGGGGCGGGGTAATGAGCAGTTCTTC. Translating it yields CSATPGRGNEQFF.

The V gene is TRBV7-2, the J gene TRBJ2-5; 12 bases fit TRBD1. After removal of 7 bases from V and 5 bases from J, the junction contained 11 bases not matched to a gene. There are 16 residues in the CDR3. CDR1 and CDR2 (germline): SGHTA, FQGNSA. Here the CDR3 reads CASNLRGQGAKETQYF. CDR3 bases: TGTGCCAGCAACCTAAGGGGACAGGGGGCGAAGGAGACCCAGTACTTC.

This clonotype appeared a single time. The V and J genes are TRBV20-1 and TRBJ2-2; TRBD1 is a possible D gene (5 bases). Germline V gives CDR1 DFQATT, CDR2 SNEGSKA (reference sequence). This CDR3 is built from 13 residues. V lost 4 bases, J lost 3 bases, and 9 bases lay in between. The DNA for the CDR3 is TGCAGTGCTACCCAAGGGGACACCGGGGAGCTGTTTTTT. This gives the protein CSATQGDTGELFF.

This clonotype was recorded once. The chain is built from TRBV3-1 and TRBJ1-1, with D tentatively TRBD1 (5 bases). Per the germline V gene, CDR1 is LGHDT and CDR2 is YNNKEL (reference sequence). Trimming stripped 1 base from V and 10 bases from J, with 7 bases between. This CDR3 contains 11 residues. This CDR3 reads CASSQGGGAFF. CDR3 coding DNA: TGTGCCAGCAGCCAAGGGGGCGGAGCTTTCTTT.

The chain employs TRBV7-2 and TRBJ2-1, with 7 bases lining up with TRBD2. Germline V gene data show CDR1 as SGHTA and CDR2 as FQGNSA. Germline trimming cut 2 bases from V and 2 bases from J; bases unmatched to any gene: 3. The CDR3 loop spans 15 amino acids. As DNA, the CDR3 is TGTGCCAGCAGCTTATCAGCGGGAACCTACAATGAGCAGTTCTTC. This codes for CASSLSAGTYNEQFF.